This T cell receptor beta chain originates from a study of OX40 agonist ivuxolimab in advanced cancers. Study summary: Having had anti-PD-1, anti-PD-L1 or anti-CTLA-4 therapy before was allowed, and roughly 40% had some.

The repertoire was sequenced with immunoSEQ multiplex PCR; TCRdb's copy has only in-frame clones and lacks some. The sample has approximately 91,000 clones; around 87% are singletons. The origin of this receptor is an adult with an advanced solid tumor such as melanoma, head and neck, liver or kidney cancer. The specimen was CD4+ or CD8+ T cells sorted from blood, collected in a trial of the OX40 agonist ivuxolimab.

The CDR3 nucleotides read TGTGCCAGCAGCTTAGTAAGAAACACAGATACGCAGTATTTT. Encoded protein: CASSLVRNTDTQYF. The chain employs TRBV7-2 and TRBJ2-3; no clear D. CDR3 length equals 14 residues. Germline values: CDR1 SGHTA, CDR2 FQGNSA. With 1 base removed from V and 2 bases from J, the gap between germline ends came to 7 bases.